This T cell receptor beta chain came from a study of T cells in Graves' hyperthyroidism and ophthalmopathy. Per the germline V gene, CDR1 is WNHNN and CDR2 is SYGVQD (reference sequence). This CDR3 is built from 16 residues. Pregnant or lactating patients were excluded, as were those with uncontrolled infection or other autoimmune disease. On this clonotype: A junction boundary mismatches the germline segment, possibly from a read error.

RNA transcripts were the template for amplifying TCR beta CDR3 regions. Carried out on the TCR CDR3, a first-round RT-PCR used the HTBI primer set. MiXCR, run by TCRdb on the multiplex PCR reads, gives a single entry per CDR3 protein. The table records 450,000 to 700,000 distinct CDR3 sequences, 35% to 55% of them present only once. This chain joins TRBV10-1 and TRBJ1-6, with no clear D. The TCR comes from an adult woman with Graves' disease, either hyperthyroidism or ophthalmopathy (not recorded which). The specimen was peripheral blood or thyroid tissue (not recorded which). CDR3 sequence: CAISETGARPVSPLHF. In nucleotides, the CDR3 is TGTGCCATCAGTGAAACGGGAGCCCGTCCAGTTTCACCCCTCCACTTT.